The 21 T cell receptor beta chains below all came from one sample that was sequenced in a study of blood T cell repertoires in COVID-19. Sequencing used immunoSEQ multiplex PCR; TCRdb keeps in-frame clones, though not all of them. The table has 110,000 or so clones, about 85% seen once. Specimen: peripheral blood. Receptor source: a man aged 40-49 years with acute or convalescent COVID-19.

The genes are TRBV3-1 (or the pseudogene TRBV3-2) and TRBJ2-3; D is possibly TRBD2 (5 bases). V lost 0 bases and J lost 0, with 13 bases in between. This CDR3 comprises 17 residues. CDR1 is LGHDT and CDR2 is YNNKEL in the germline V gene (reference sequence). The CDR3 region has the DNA TGTGCCAGCAGCCAAGAACTGGCTAGCCCCAGCACAGATACGCAGTATTTT. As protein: CASSQELASPSTDTQYF.

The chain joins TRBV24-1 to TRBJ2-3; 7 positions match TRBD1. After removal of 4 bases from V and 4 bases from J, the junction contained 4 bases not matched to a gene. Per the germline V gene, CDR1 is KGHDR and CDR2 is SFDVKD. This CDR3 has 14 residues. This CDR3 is CATSDNTGADTQYF. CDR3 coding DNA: TGTGCCACCAGTGACAATACAGGGGCAGATACGCAGTATTTT.

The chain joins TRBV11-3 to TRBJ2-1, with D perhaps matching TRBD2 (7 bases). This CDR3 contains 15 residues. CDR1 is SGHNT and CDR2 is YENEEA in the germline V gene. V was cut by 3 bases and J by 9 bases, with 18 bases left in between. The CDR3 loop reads CASSFSGGPTSEQFF. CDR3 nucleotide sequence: TGTGCCAGCAGCTTTTCCGGGGGGCCCACCAGTGAGCAGTTCTTC.

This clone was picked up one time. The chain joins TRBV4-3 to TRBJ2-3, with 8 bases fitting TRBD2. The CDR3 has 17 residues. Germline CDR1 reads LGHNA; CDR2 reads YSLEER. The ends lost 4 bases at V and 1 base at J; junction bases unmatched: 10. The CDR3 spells CASSPSPSGGRTDTQYF. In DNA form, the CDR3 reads TGCGCCAGCAGCCCCTCCCCGAGCGGGGGCCGCACAGATACGCAGTATTTT.

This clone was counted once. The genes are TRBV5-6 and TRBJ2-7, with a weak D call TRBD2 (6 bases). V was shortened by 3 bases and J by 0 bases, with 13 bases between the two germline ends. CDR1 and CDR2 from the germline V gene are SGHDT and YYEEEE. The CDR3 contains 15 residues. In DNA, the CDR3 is TGTGCCAGCAGCTCCGCGGGGCTATACTCCTACGAGCAGTACTTC. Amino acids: CASSSAGLYSYEQYF. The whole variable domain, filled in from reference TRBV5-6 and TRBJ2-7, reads DAGVTQSPTHLIKTRGQQVTLRCSPKSGHDTVSWYQQALGQGPQFIFQYYEEEERQRGNFPDRFSGHQFPNYSSELNVNALLLGDSALYLCASSSAGLYSYEQYFGPGTRLTVT.

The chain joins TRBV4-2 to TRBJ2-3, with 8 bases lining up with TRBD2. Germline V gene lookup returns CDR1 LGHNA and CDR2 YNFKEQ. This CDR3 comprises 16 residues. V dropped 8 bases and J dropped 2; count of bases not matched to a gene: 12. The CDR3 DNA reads TGTGCCAGCGGCCGAAAAGCGGGGGCCAACACAGATACGCAGTATTTT. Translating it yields CASGRKAGANTDTQYF.

The chain's CDR3 is CASSDGQFLTNVLTF. In nucleotides, the CDR3 is TGTGCCAGCAGCGACGGACAGTTCTTGACCAACGTCCTGACTTTC. The chain recombines TRBV7-9 with TRBJ2-6; maybe TRBD1 (6 bases). There are 15 residues in the CDR3. The germline gives CDR1 SEHNR, CDR2 FQNEAQ (reference sequence). Trimming shortened V by 5 bases and J by 8 bases, and 16 bases separated the two germline ends.

The CDR3 region has the DNA TGTGCCAGCAGCCCCAGTAAGAGGAATGGCTACACCTTC. It translates to CASSPSKRNGYTF. The rearrangement links TRBV7-8 to TRBJ1-2; D is unclear. CDR1 is SGHVS and CDR2 is FQNEAQ in the germline V gene. V lost 5 bases, J lost 6 bases, and 13 bases lay in between. The CDR3 spans 13 residues.

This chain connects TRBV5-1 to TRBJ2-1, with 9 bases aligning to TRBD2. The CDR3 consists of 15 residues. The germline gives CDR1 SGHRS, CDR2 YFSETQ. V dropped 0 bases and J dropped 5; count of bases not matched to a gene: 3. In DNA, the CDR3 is TGCGCCAGCAGCTTGGTGAGCGGGGGGAACAATGAGCAGTTCTTC. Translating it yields CASSLVSGGNNEQFF.

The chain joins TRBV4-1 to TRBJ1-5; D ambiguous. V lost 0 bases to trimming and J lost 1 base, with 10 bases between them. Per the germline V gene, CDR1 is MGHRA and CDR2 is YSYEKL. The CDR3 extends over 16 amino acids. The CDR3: CASSQDHVRSNQPQHF. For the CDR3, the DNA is TGCGCCAGCAGCCAAGATCATGTTCGGAGCAATCAGCCCCAGCATTTT.

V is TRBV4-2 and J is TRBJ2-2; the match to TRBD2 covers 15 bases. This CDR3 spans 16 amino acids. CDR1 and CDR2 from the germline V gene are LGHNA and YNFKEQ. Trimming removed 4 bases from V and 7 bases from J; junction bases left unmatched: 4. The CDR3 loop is CASSPGLAGGHGELFF. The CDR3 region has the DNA TGTGCCAGCAGCCCGGGACTAGCGGGGGGCCACGGGGAGCTGTTTTTT.

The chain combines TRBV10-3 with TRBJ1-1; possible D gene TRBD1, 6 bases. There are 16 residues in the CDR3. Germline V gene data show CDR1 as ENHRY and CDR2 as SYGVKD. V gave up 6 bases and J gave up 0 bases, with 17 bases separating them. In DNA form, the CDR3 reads TGTGCCATCAGGCAGGGGCAGATGGACATGAACACTGAAGCTTTCTTT. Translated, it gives CAIRQGQMDMNTEAFF.

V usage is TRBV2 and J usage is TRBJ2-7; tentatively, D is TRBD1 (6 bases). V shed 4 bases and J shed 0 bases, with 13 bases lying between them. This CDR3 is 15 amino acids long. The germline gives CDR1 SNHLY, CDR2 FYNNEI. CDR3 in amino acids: CASSGGPGDSYEQYF. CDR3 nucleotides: TGTGCCAGCAGTGGCGGACCAGGGGACTCCTACGAGCAGTACTTC.

CDR3 protein: CASSFNRDSPLHF. CDR3 coding DNA: TGTGCCAGCAGCTTTAACAGGGATTCACCCCTCCACTTT. The chain employs TRBV11-3 and TRBJ1-6; tentatively, D is TRBD1 (6 bases). Germline V gives CDR1 SGHNT, CDR2 YENEEA. Trimming pared 3 bases from V and 8 bases from J, leaving 8 bases between. This CDR3 has 13 residues.

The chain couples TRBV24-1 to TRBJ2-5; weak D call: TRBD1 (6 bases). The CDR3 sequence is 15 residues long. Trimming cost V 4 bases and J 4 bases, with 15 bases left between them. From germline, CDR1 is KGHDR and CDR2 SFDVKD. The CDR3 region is CATSDPQGSGETQYF. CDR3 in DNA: TGTGCCACCAGTGACCCACAGGGTTCGGGAGAGACCCAGTACTTC.

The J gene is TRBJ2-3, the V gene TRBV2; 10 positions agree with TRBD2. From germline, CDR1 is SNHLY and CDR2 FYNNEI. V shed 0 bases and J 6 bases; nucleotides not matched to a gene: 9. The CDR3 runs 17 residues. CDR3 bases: TGTGCCAGCAGTGAAGCAGTTGGACTAGCGGCAGAGGATACGCAGTATTTT. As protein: CASSEAVGLAAEDTQYF.

The chain's CDR3 is CASSYLRSSYEQYF. The CDR3 DNA follows: TGTGCCAGCAGTTACCTTAGGAGCTCCTACGAGCAGTACTTC. The chain links TRBV6-5 to TRBJ2-7; D unresolved. Germline V CDR1 and CDR2: MNHEY, SVGAGI. This CDR3 has 14 amino acids. V lost 2 bases, J lost 0 bases, and 8 bases lay in between.

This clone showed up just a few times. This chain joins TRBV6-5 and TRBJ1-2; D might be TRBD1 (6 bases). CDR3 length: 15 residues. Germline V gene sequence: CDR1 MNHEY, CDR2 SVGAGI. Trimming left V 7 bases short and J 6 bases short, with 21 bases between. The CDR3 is CASTRGGQGFDGYTF. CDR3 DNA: TGTGCCAGCACCCGAGGTGGTCAGGGGTTCGATGGCTACACCTTC.

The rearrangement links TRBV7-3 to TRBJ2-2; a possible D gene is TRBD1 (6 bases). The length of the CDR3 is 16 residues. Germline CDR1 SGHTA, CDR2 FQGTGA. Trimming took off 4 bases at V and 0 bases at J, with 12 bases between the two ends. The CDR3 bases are TGTGCCAGCAGCTCAAGAGGGGGTACGAACACCGGGGAGCTGTTTTTT. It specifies CASSSRGGTNTGELFF.

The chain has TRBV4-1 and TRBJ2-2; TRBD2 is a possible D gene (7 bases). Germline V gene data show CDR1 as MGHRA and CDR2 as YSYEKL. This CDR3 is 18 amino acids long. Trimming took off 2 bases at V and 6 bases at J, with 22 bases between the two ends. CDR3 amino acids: CASSQPGLRGGGPGELFF. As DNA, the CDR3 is TGCGCCAGCAGCCAACCTGGACTGAGGGGGGGCGGACCCGGGGAGCTGTTTTTT.

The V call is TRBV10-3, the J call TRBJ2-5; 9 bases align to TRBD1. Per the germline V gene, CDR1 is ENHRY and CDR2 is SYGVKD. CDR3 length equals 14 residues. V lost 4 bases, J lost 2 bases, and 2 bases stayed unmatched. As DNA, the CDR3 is TGTGCCATCAGTGTTGGACAGGGGCAAGAGACCCAGTACTTC. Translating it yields CAISVGQGQETQYF.